The 25 T cell receptor beta chains below come from one sample, sequenced in a study of T cell responses to AZD1222 COVID-19 vaccine. Data came from immunoSEQ multiplex PCR; TCRdb stores just in-frame clones and leaves some out. Seen here are more than 80,000 clones, about 91% observed once, and the top ten hold 10%. The sample in question was peripheral blood, obtained on day 0 of MenACWY control vaccination. These TCRs come from an adult in good health.

The chain links TRBV7-9 to TRBJ1-5; no definite D call. The germline V gene encodes CDR1 SEHNR and CDR2 FQNEAQ (reference sequence). This CDR3 spans 14 amino acids. V lost 5 bases to trimming and J lost 3 bases, with 11 bases between them. The CDR3 protein is CASSPGRSNQPQHF. CDR3 nucleotides: TGTGCCAGCAGCCCTGGACGGTCCAATCAGCCCCAGCATTTT.

The chain employs TRBV7-9 and TRBJ1-2, with 11 positions matching TRBD1. Germline CDR1 reads SEHNR; CDR2 reads FQNEAQ (reference sequence). This CDR3 region has 14 residues. Trimming removed 6 bases from V and 4 bases from J; junction bases left unmatched: 4. This CDR3 is CASRTGTGGYGYTF. The CDR3 DNA is TGTGCCAGCAGAACCGGGACAGGGGGCTATGGCTACACCTTC.

The chain is built from TRBV11-2 and TRBJ2-3, with 7 bases that match TRBD1. Germline V gene data show CDR1 as SGHAT and CDR2 as FQNNGV. CDR3 length: 12 residues. The J segment lost 8 bases and the V segment lost 5 bases, leaving 4 bases of the junction unmatched. This chain's CDR3 is CASSTTGVTQYF. The CDR3 DNA reads as TGTGCCAGCAGCACCACAGGGGTTACGCAGTATTTT.

The chain carries TRBV5-1 and TRBJ2-3; D possibly matches TRBD1 or TRBD2 (5 bases each). The CDR3 sequence is 14 residues long. V lost 3 bases to trimming and J lost 1 base, with 9 bases between them. Germline lookup yields CDR1 SGHRS and CDR2 YFSETQ. The CDR3 protein is CASSWDRGTDTQYF. The CDR3 nucleotides are TGCGCCAGCAGCTGGGACCGAGGCACAGATACGCAGTATTTT.

The J gene is TRBJ2-7, the V gene TRBV4-3; D perhaps matches TRBD1 (5 bases). The ends were cut back, 0 bases at V and 0 bases at J, with 12 bases in the middle. CDR1 is LGHNA and CDR2 is YSLEER in the germline V gene. This CDR3 spans 16 amino acids. In DNA, the CDR3 is TGCGCCAGCAGCCAAGATTGGGGCCCCCCCTCCTACGAGCAGTACTTC. It encodes CASSQDWGPPSYEQYF.

The chain uses TRBV11-2 and TRBJ1-1, with a possible D match to TRBD1 (5 bases). CDR3 length equals 15 residues. V lost 1 base and J 5 bases, leaving 14 bases between the germline ends. The germline V gene encodes CDR1 SGHAT and CDR2 FQNNGV. The CDR3 sequence is CASSLGGTAATEAFF. The CDR3 region has the DNA TGTGCCAGCAGCTTAGGGGGGACGGCAGCAACTGAAGCTTTCTTT.

The J gene is TRBJ2-1, the V gene TRBV27; TRBD2 is a possible D gene (5 bases). This CDR3 contains 14 residues. CDR1 is MNHEY and CDR2 is SMNVEV in the germline V gene (reference sequence). The V gene lost 2 bases and the J gene lost 9 bases, with 14 bases spanning the gap. The CDR3, as DNA: TGTGCCAGCAGTTTAGAAAGGGTCCGGGGTGAGCAGTTCTTC. Its protein is CASSLERVRGEQFF.

The rearrangement links TRBV9 to TRBJ2-5; TRBD2 is a possible D gene (6 bases). CDR3 length equals 14 residues. V was shortened by 4 bases and J by 1 base, with 11 bases between the two germline ends. Germline V gene sequence: CDR1 SGDLS, CDR2 YYNGEE. CDR3 sequence: CASSWDLSQETQYF. CDR3 bases: TGTGCCAGCAGCTGGGACTTAAGCCAAGAGACCCAGTACTTC.

The chain is built from TRBV7-9 and TRBJ1-2; possibly TRBD1 for D (6 bases). The CDR3 is 17 residues long. Trimming removed 2 bases at V and 6 bases at J, with 22 bases between. Germline CDR1 SEHNR, CDR2 FQNEAQ (reference sequence). CDR3 protein: CASSLRTGRVYVDGYTF. The CDR3 DNA follows: TGTGCCAGCAGCTTAAGAACAGGGAGGGTCTATGTGGATGGCTACACCTTC.

This sequence joins TRBV27 and TRBJ1-2; no definite D call. CDR3 length equals 18 residues. The germline V gene has CDR1 MNHEY and CDR2 SMNVEV (reference sequence). V was pared by 2 bases and J by 1 base, with 20 bases between. The CDR3: CASSLEGPLSVNNYGYTF. The DNA for the CDR3 is TGTGCCAGCAGTTTAGAGGGTCCCCTCTCAGTTAATAACTATGGCTACACCTTC.

This chain links TRBV7-9 with TRBJ2-7; D unresolved. V lost 6 bases to trimming and J lost 4 bases, with 10 bases between them. The CDR3 spans 12 residues. The V gene's germline CDR1 is SEHNR and CDR2 FQNEAQ (reference sequence). The chain's CDR3 is CASSSTPYEQYF. CDR3 bases: TGTGCCAGCAGTTCCACCCCTTACGAGCAGTACTTC. The full variable domain, its missing parts supplied by reference TRBV7-9 and TRBJ2-7, is DTGVSQNPRHKITKRGQNVTFRCDPISEHNRLYWYRQTLGQGPEFLTYFQNEAQLEKSRLLSDRFSAERPKGSFSTLEIQRTEQGDSAMYLCASSSTPYEQYFGPGTRLTVT.

This sequence joins TRBV7-2 and TRBJ2-1; 16 bases are shared with TRBD2. Trimming cost V 5 bases and J 9 bases; bases outside gene matches: 7. There are 16 residues in the CDR3. CDR1 is SGHTA, CDR2 FQGNSA, per germline. The CDR3 loop reads CASSPRGLAGGVEQFF. CDR3 nucleotides: TGTGCCAGCAGCCCTCGGGGACTAGCGGGGGGGGTTGAGCAGTTCTTC.

This sequence joins TRBV3-1 (or the pseudogene TRBV3-2) and TRBJ2-2, with unresolved D. Trimming shortened V by 0 bases and J by 6 bases, and 5 bases separated the two germline ends. The V gene's germline CDR1 is LGHDT and CDR2 YNNKEL (reference sequence). The CDR3 spans 13 residues. The CDR3 loop reads CASSQEFAGELFF. CDR3 nucleotides: TGTGCCAGCAGCCAAGAGTTTGCCGGGGAGCTGTTTTTT.

CDR3 amino acids: CASSPPASGETQYF. The CDR3 nucleotides are TGTGCCAGCTCACCACCGGCCAGCGGAGAGACCCAGTACTTC. This chain connects TRBV18 to TRBJ2-5; a possible D gene is TRBD2 (5 bases). Per the germline V gene, CDR1 is KGHSH and CDR2 is LQKENI. The CDR3 spans 14 residues. The germline V and J ends were trimmed by 0 bases and 4 bases, with 9 bases remaining between them.

The chain uses TRBV7-2 and TRBJ1-1; D is perhaps TRBD1 (5 bases). The CDR3 length is 13 residues. V was clipped by 3 bases and J by 4 bases, with 9 bases between them. Germline loops: CDR1 SGHTA, CDR2 FQGNSA. CDR3 amino acids: CASSFTTVTEAFF. The CDR3 DNA sequence: TGTGCCAGCAGCTTCACGACAGTCACTGAAGCTTTCTTT.

This clone was seen only once. This rearrangement joins TRBV7-2 to TRBJ1-1; D ambiguous. V lost 2 bases, J lost 1 base, and 8 bases lay in between. The CDR3 spans 14 residues. The germline V gene has CDR1 SGHTA and CDR2 FQGNSA. The CDR3 is CASSLYPENTEAFF. For the CDR3, the DNA is TGTGCCAGCAGCTTATACCCGGAGAACACTGAAGCTTTCTTT.

Only one count was recorded for this clone. The chain joins TRBV30 to TRBJ1-6, with 7 bases lining up with TRBD1. Trimming cost V 2 bases and J 1 base; bases outside gene matches: 11. The CDR3 is made up of 18 amino acids. Germline loops: CDR1 GTSNPN, CDR2 SVGIG (reference sequence). The CDR3 spells CAWSTGDGGMSYNSPLHF. Here the CDR3 DNA reads TGTGCCTGGAGTACAGGGGATGGAGGAATGTCCTATAATTCACCCCTCCACTTT.

This chain links TRBV5-5 with TRBJ2-4; D not certain. The V gene lost 4 bases and the J gene lost 3 bases, with 11 bases spanning the gap. Germline loops: CDR1 SGHKS, CDR2 YYEKEE (reference sequence). The CDR3 has 14 amino acids. CDR3 nucleotides: TGTGCCAGCAGCCCAAGTCCTGGCAAAAACATTCAGTACTTC. This translates into CASSPSPGKNIQYF.

The rearrangement links TRBV19 to TRBJ1-5; D call uncertain. This CDR3 region has 15 residues. V lost 4 bases to trimming and J lost 2 bases, with 12 bases between them. Germline CDR1 LNHDA, CDR2 SQIVND (reference sequence). The CDR3 spells CASSTIWVGNQPQHF. The CDR3, as DNA: TGTGCCAGTAGTACCATCTGGGTGGGCAATCAGCCCCAGCATTTT.

The V call is TRBV11-2, the J call TRBJ1-5; maybe TRBD1 (5 bases). The CDR3 runs 14 residues. The V gene's germline CDR1 is SGHAT and CDR2 FQNNGV. Trimming stripped 5 bases from V and 6 bases from J, with 14 bases between. This chain's CDR3 is CASSRSGGVQPQHF. CDR3 nucleotide sequence: TGTGCCAGCAGCCGTTCTGGAGGGGTTCAGCCCCAGCATTTT.

The chain joins TRBV19 to TRBJ2-1, with D hard to call. This CDR3 is 16 amino acids long. Germline V gene sequence: CDR1 LNHDA, CDR2 SQIVND (reference sequence). V dropped 5 bases and J dropped 7 bases, with 21 bases sitting between them. CDR3 protein: CASSDPVSTKGNEQFF. The CDR3 region has the DNA TGTGCCAGTAGTGACCCGGTATCCACTAAAGGGAATGAGCAGTTCTTC. Together with reference TRBV19 and TRBJ2-1, the CDR3 gives the full variable domain: DGGITQSPKYLFRKEGQNVTLSCEQNLNHDAMYWYRQDPGQGLRLIYYSQIVNDFQKGDIAEGYSVSREKKESFPLTVTSAQKNPTAFYLCASSDPVSTKGNEQFFGPGTRLTVL.

The chain links TRBV9 to TRBJ2-2; 10 nucleotides align to TRBD1. The CDR3 has 18 residues. After removal of 3 bases from V and 2 bases from J, the junction contained 10 bases not matched to a gene. Looked up from germline, CDR1 is SGDLS and CDR2 is YYNGEE. CDR3 region: CASSATGTGAHNTGELFF. The CDR3 region has the DNA TGTGCCAGCAGCGCCACCGGGACAGGGGCCCATAACACCGGGGAGCTGTTTTTT.

The V gene is TRBV7-6, the J gene TRBJ2-5; D remains unclear. The V and J ends lost 2 bases and 2 bases respectively, with 3 bases between them. Germline assignment: CDR1 SGHVS and CDR2 FNYEAQ. The CDR3 is made up of 12 amino acids. CDR3 region: CASSLIQETQYF. DNA of the CDR3: TGTGCCAGCAGCTTAATACAAGAGACCCAGTACTTC.

This chain connects TRBV7-9 to TRBJ1-1; tentatively, D is TRBD1 (5 bases). The V end was cut by 3 bases, the J end by 5 bases, with 13 bases between. The CDR3 length is 14 residues. In germline, CDR1 is SEHNR, CDR2 FQNEAQ (reference sequence). CDR3 in amino acids: CASSFQGEATEAFF. The CDR3 DNA follows: TGTGCCAGCAGCTTCCAGGGAGAGGCGACTGAAGCTTTCTTT.

The rearrangement links TRBV19 to TRBJ2-2; D may be TRBD1 (6 bases). Per the germline V gene, CDR1 is LNHDA and CDR2 is SQIVND (reference sequence). V was clipped by 4 bases and J by 5 bases, with 17 bases between them. The CDR3 covers 16 residues. The CDR3 region is CASSTPQGRATGELFF. The CDR3 nucleotides read TGTGCCAGTAGTACCCCCCAGGGGCGAGCGACCGGGGAGCTGTTTTTT.